This T cell receptor (beta chain) was sequenced during a study of T cell repertoires and leukemia-associated antigens (dated by TCRdb to about 2019). Context from the whole study: About 5.1 to 6.6 million read pairs and roughly 3 to 5.0 million effective reads were obtained per sample, with 15 million to 20 million effective reads obtained overall. Using in vitro peptide stimulation of healthy T cells, the study sought to determine the antigen recognized by a TCR Vbeta21 clone earlier detected in CML patients. What the authors observed across the whole study: No significant differences among the four groups were observed in the numbers of Vbeta genes (approximately 60), Jbeta genes (14), VDJ rearrangements, or unique CDR3s. The antigen specificity and function of the expanded clones were not directly tested, and further investigation of both was required.

CD3+ T cells were first rested overnight at approximately 2.7 million cells/mL in RPMI 1640 without fetal bovine serum. MACS immunomagnetic beads were used according to the manufacturer's instructions to isolate CD3+ T cells from PBMCs. TRIzol reagent was used to extract total RNA from the cultured T cells. 5' rapid amplification of cDNA ends (5'RACE) was the method used to amplify TCRbeta libraries from the RNA. Before sequencing, library concentration and integrity were assessed using Qubit, an Agilent instrument, and quantitative PCR. Qualified libraries were sequenced on Illumina HiSeq or MiSeq by a commercial service provider. The authors processed their data as follows. MiXCR version 1.8.2 was used to identify TCR sequences in each sample. For a clone to count as qualified, its CDR3 had to be longer than four amino acids, its nucleotide length had to be in-frame, and the clone could not contain a stop codon. A read containing the complete CDR3 structure was defined as an effective read. Expanded clones were validated by RT-PCR with 24 Vbeta primers, GeneScan spectratyping, and Sanger sequencing. The public reads were quality trimmed at Q25 with fastp and then assembled into clones with MiXCR by TCRdb, keeping productive beta chains. One record per CDR3 amino acid sequence lists the most common genes and DNA. V and J calls and clone size were set by TCRdb, not the authors. Recorded for this sample are 11,000 or so distinct CDR3 sequences; 40% to 45% of them occurred a single time. Of the sample, around a quarter is held by the ten largest clones.

The CDR3 starts with the cysteine, ends with the phenylalanine, and has 13 residues. Only the CDR3 DNA is retained, 39 bases long and in frame from the first base. CDR1 and CDR2, per the germline V gene, are SGHTA and FQGTGA. V is reduced by 5 bases and J by 6 bases, leaving a spacing of 13 bases between them. For this clonotype: Its antigen is currently not known. Since a much larger clone is just one base distant, this may be a read error.

Sequenced: CD3+ T cells sorted from blood and cultured. Recombination joined TRBV7-3 with TRBJ1-2, with the D gene too uncertain to name. This TCR came from a female donor in good health. The DNA sequence follows: TGTGCCAGCAGCGCCGCCGGCCGGCATGGCTACACCTTC. It is translated as CASSAAGRHGYTF. The variable domain in full, with residues beyond the CDR3 obtained from the reference TRBV7-3 and TRBJ1-2 genes, is GAGVSQTPSNKVTEKGKYVELRCDPISGHTALYWYRQSLGQGPEFLIYFQGTGAADDSGLPNDRFFAVRPEGSVSTLKIQRTERGDSAVYLCASSAAGRHGYTFGSGTRLTVV.